Below are 7 T cell receptor beta chains sequenced from a single sample in a study of glioma-infiltrating T cells (dated by TCRdb to the mid-2010s). Sequencing took place on an Illumina MiSeq. TCR alpha and beta CDR3 regions were amplified with the iRepertoire nested amplicon-rescue multiplex PCR (arm-PCR) platform from RNA. TCRdb took the public reads, trimmed them with fastp at Q25, ran MiXCR for clone calling and kept in-frame beta chains. Each record represents a unique CDR3 protein, reported with the most common genes and DNA among its rows. Counted in this sample were approximately 90,000 distinct CDR3 sequences; about 25% of them appeared once. 6.7% of the sample is held by the ten biggest clonotypes. The sample taken for sequencing was glioma tissue, nonneoplastic brain tissue, or PBMCs (not recorded which). These receptors all stem from a human donor with low-grade glioma or glioblastoma, undergoing nonglioma brain surgery, or in good health (not recorded which).

In this sample, this clonotype is medium-sized. This chain connects TRBV20-1 to TRBJ1-2, with no clear D. The CDR3 contains 13 residues. Looked up from germline, CDR1 is DFQATT and CDR2 is SNEGSKA (reference sequence). V was pared by 3 bases and J by 6 bases, with 14 bases between. CDR3 in amino acids: CSASRPTNNGYTF. CDR3 nucleotides: TGCAGTGCTAGCCGACCGACGAATAATGGCTACACCTTC.

This clonotype was recorded many times. V gene TRBV12-3 or TRBV12-4 combines with J gene TRBJ2-5; 7 bases agree with TRBD1. The CDR3 contains 15 residues. The ends lost 9 bases at V and 2 bases at J; junction bases unmatched: 12. The CDR3 DNA reads as TGTGCCAGTACACCGGGACAGAAGGAACAAGAGACCCAGTACTTC. Its protein is CASTPGQKEQETQYF.

This clonotype has only a few counts. As DNA, the CDR3 is TGTGCCAGCAGCCCCAGCGGGACAGAGGCCAACTATGGCTACACCTTC. Its protein is CASSPSGTEANYGYTF. The chain employs TRBV5-5 and TRBJ1-2; 7 positions match TRBD1. J gave up 2 bases and V 4 bases, and 11 bases lay outside the gene matches. Germline values: CDR1 SGHKS, CDR2 YYEKEE (reference sequence). The CDR3 totals 16 residues.

This clonotype was counted at least ten times. V usage is TRBV6-1 and J usage is TRBJ2-7; D is possibly TRBD1 (6 bases). Germline V gene sequence: CDR1 MNHNS, CDR2 SASEGT. The V end lost 5 bases, the J end lost 5 bases, and 19 bases lay between the germline ends. The length of the CDR3 is 15 residues. The DNA for the CDR3 is TGTGCCAGCAGTTATTCAGACAGGTACCCCCACGAGCAGTACTTC. This gives the protein CASSYSDRYPHEQYF.

The sample holds many counts of this clonotype. The rearrangement joins TRBV27 to TRBJ2-2; 7 positions agree with TRBD1. The CDR3 loop spans 15 amino acids. Germline lookup yields CDR1 MNHEY and CDR2 SMNVEV (reference sequence). The trim removed 2 bases at V and 5 bases at J, leaving 5 bases unmatched. The CDR3, as DNA: TGTGCCAGCAGTTTACCCCCGACAGGGACCGGGGAGCTGTTTTTT. Its protein product is CASSLPPTGTGELFF.

This clonotype was picked up many times. The rearrangement links TRBV20-1 to TRBJ2-3, with 7 bases aligning to TRBD1. This CDR3 is 16 amino acids long. After removal of 0 bases from V and 2 bases from J, the junction contained 8 bases not matched to a gene. Germline CDR1 is DFQATT and CDR2 is SNEGSKA (reference sequence). CDR3 in amino acids: CSARELRDRLTDTQYF. The DNA for the CDR3 is TGCAGTGCTAGAGAGCTCCGGGACAGACTCACAGATACGCAGTATTTT.

This clonotype was detected ten times or more. The V and J genes are TRBV6-1 and TRBJ2-3; D is uncertain. The V end lost 6 bases, the J end lost 3 bases, and 22 bases lay between the germline ends. This CDR3 comprises 17 residues. CDR1 is MNHNS and CDR2 is SASEGT in the germline V gene. DNA of the CDR3: TGTGCCAGCAGCCCCTATGCAGTGGGTAAGGTGACAGATACGCAGTATTTT. Residues: CASSPYAVGKVTDTQYF.